This T cell receptor (beta chain) was recovered during a study of shared clonotypes between healthy human individuals. Assay used: immunoSEQ multiplex PCR; TCRdb lists only in-frame clones, some missing. The sample lists about 2 million clones; roughly 94% were seen once. Study results and caveats: Rarefaction indicated that sorted-subset sequencing remained incomplete although depth was large. A limitation of the genetic and exposure-history diversity represented arose from few donors. Generation probabilities of non-shared clonotypes were lower (relative to those shared by all four donors).

Remarks on this clone: The target antigen is unknown. Other DNA sequences in this specimen translate into the identical CDR3.

The CDR3 runs to 14 residues. Germline V gives CDR1 SGHDT, CDR2 YYEEEE. The V and J ends lost 2 bases and 4 bases, in that order; junction bases with no gene match: 2. Naive CD8 cells lacked CD45RO, underwent positive selection for CCR7 and left out terminally differentiated effector memory CD45RA+ cells. The V call is TRBV5-6, the J call TRBJ2-1; 8 bases agree with TRBD1. The sequenced sample consisted of naive CD8+ T cells sorted from blood. The TCR was taken from a young man in good health. The CDR3 nucleotides read TGTGCCAGCAGCTTCGGGACAGGATACAATGAGCAGTTCTTC. This codes for CASSFGTGYNEQFF.